These 30 T cell receptor beta chains were all obtained from the same sample, sequenced in a study of a mutant IDH1 vaccine in newly diagnosed glioma. Noted time point: week 11, during vaccination. Every vaccination contained 300 ug of the mutant IDH1 20-mer peptide and was paired with topical imiquimod. Repertoires were generated with immunoSEQ multiplex PCR, while TCRdb's copy carries only in-frame clones and drops some. This sample yields about 120,000 clones, of which 90% are seen a single time; 0.61% belongs to the top ten. Their antigens are not known. This material consisted of PBMCs, taken from a glioma patient whose treatment included an IDH1 peptide vaccine. The origin of the receptors is a woman aged 50 to 60 with glioma.

V usage is TRBV9 and J usage is TRBJ1-3; D is undetermined. The germline gives CDR1 SGDLS, CDR2 YYNGEE. CDR3 length: 13 amino acids. Trimming left V 3 bases short and J 4 bases short, with 8 bases between. This chain's CDR3 is CASSALTGNTIYF. The CDR3 DNA reads as TGTGCCAGCAGCGCACTTACCGGAAACACCATATATTTT.

The chain uses TRBV6-6 and TRBJ2-7; no clear D gene. The CDR3 loop spans 13 amino acids. CDR1 and CDR2 from the germline V gene are MNHNY and SVGAGI (reference sequence). V was clipped by 2 bases and J by 6 bases, with 11 bases between them. CDR3 nucleotides: TGTGCCAGCAGTTACCCCTCAGGTGGCGAGCAGTACTTC. It encodes CASSYPSGGEQYF.

V is TRBV10-1 and J is TRBJ2-3; 7 bases fit TRBD2. Germline CDR1 is WNHNN and CDR2 is SYGVQD (reference sequence). The CDR3 sequence is 17 residues long. The trim removed 3 bases at V and 1 base at J, leaving 10 bases unmatched. The CDR3 DNA reads as TGCGCCAGCAGTGACCCCACGACTAGCCGCGGCACAGATACGCAGTATTTT. The encoded protein is CASSDPTTSRGTDTQYF.

This chain links TRBV25-1 with TRBJ2-5; 10 nucleotides line up with TRBD1. Germline V gene sequence: CDR1 MGHDK, CDR2 SYGVNS. The CDR3 is made up of 16 amino acids. V was clipped by 6 bases and J by 5 bases; unmatched bases: 12. This chain's CDR3 is CASSPTWGQGPETQYF. The CDR3 DNA reads TGTGCCAGCAGCCCGACCTGGGGACAGGGGCCGGAGACCCAGTACTTC.

The V and J genes are TRBV6-6 and TRBJ1-4, with 8 positions matching TRBD1. The trim removed 11 bases at V and 7 bases at J, leaving 9 bases unmatched. This CDR3 is built from 13 residues. CDR1 and CDR2 (germline): MNHNY, SVGAGI (reference sequence). The CDR3 DNA reads TGTGCCGTCGAACAGGGGGTCTCTGAAAAACTGTTTTTT. This gives the protein CAVEQGVSEKLFF.

In DNA, the CDR3 is TGTGCCAGCAGCTTAGAAAAGGGGGAGGTTGGAGCTTTCTTT. Its translation: CASSLEKGEVGAFF. V is TRBV11-2 and J is TRBJ1-1; TRBD1 is a possible D gene (6 bases). The CDR3 has 14 residues. V was shortened by 0 bases and J by 10 bases, with 15 bases between the two germline ends. The germline CDR1 and CDR2 sequences are SGHAT and FQNNGV.

Here the CDR3 DNA reads TGTGCCAGCACCTACACAGGAGCCTATGGCTACACCTTC. This codes for CASTYTGAYGYTF. V gene TRBV11-2 combines with J gene TRBJ1-2, with a possible D match to TRBD1 (5 bases). Germline-derived CDR1 and CDR2 are SGHAT and FQNNGV. V dropped 7 bases and J dropped 4 bases, with 13 bases sitting between them. The CDR3 runs to 13 residues.

CDR3 DNA: TGTGCCAGCAGTGAGGTCGGGGCCTACGAGCAGTACTTC. It codes for CASSEVGAYEQYF. The gene calls are TRBV6-1 and TRBJ2-7, with D possibly being TRBD2 (5 bases). The V end lost 3 bases, the J end lost 2 bases, and 8 bases lay between the germline ends. Germline V gives CDR1 MNHNS, CDR2 SASEGT. The CDR3 sequence is 13 residues long.

The genes are TRBV7-6 and TRBJ2-1; no clear D gene. V dropped 2 bases and J dropped 1 base, with 9 bases sitting between them. CDR1 SGHVS and CDR2 FNYEAQ come from the germline V gene. CDR3 size: 15 residues. The CDR3 region has the DNA TGTGCCAGCAGCTTAATTGTGTCATCCTACAATGAGCAGTTCTTC. It yields the protein CASSLIVSSYNEQFF.

The J gene is TRBJ2-3, the V gene TRBV19; 8 bases are a match to TRBD1. The ends lost 6 bases at V and 0 bases at J; junction bases unmatched: 8. The CDR3 spans 16 residues. The germline V gene encodes CDR1 LNHDA and CDR2 SQIVND (reference sequence). The CDR3 bases are TGTGCCAGTAGACCCACCAGGGGGCCAAGCACAGATACGCAGTATTTT. Translation: CASRPTRGPSTDTQYF.

The chain employs TRBV19 and TRBJ2-1; 11 bases line up with TRBD2. V gave up 4 bases and J gave up 5 bases; unmatched junction bases: 7. Germline CDR1 reads LNHDA; CDR2 reads SQIVND (reference sequence). This CDR3 region has 16 residues. The chain's CDR3 is CASSSPTSGNNNEQFF. The CDR3 DNA reads as TGTGCCAGTAGTAGCCCGACTAGCGGGAACAACAATGAGCAGTTCTTC.

The chain links TRBV27 to TRBJ2-3; 10 nucleotides line up with TRBD2. V shed 6 bases and J 2 bases; nucleotides not matched to a gene: 5. The CDR3 consists of 15 residues. Germline assignment: CDR1 MNHEY and CDR2 SMNVEV (reference sequence). This CDR3 is CASSSLAGVTDTQYF. The CDR3 bases are TGTGCCAGCAGCTCCCTAGCGGGGGTCACAGATACGCAGTATTTT.

The chain is built from TRBV30 and TRBJ1-5; D call uncertain. This CDR3 has 13 residues. V was trimmed by 2 bases and J by 6 bases, leaving 11 bases between them. Germline values: CDR1 GTSNPN, CDR2 SVGIG (reference sequence). The CDR3 DNA follows: TGTGCCTGGAGTTCAGATGGATCTCAGCCCCAGCATTTT. This codes for CAWSSDGSQPQHF.

The chain uses TRBV6-5 and TRBJ2-5, with TRBD2 matching 8 bases. The junction had 10 bases not matched to a gene; V was cut back by 1 base and J by 6 bases. Germline CDR1 and CDR2: MNHEY and SVGAGI. The CDR3 runs 16 residues. CDR3 nucleotide sequence: TGTGCCAGCAGTTACTGGAGCGGGAGCGGGGAAAAGACCCAGTACTTC. This sequence encodes CASSYWSGSGEKTQYF.

This clone is a singleton in its sample. The chain uses TRBV5-1 and TRBJ2-6; the D is unclear. In germline, CDR1 is SGHRS, CDR2 YFSETQ. The CDR3 runs to 15 residues. V lost 4 bases, J lost 2 bases, and 10 bases lay in between. For the CDR3, the DNA is TGCGCCAGCAGCGTAGGAACCCCTGGGGCCAACGTCCTGACTTTC. Residues: CASSVGTPGANVLTF.

V usage is TRBV28 and J usage is TRBJ1-1; D not resolved. Germline V gene data show CDR1 as MDHEN and CDR2 as SYDVKM. V was trimmed by 6 bases and J by 1 base, leaving 15 bases between them. CDR3 length equals 15 residues. The CDR3 is CASSLTDGGNTEAFF. CDR3 nucleotide sequence: TGTGCCAGCAGCCTTACAGACGGCGGGAACACTGAAGCTTTCTTT.

For the CDR3, the DNA is TGTGCCAGCAGTGAAGTTTGGGGGGAAAACTACAATGAGCAGTTCTTC. It is translated as CASSEVWGENYNEQFF. The rearrangement uses TRBV25-1 and TRBJ2-1; a possible D gene is TRBD2 (6 bases). V was cut by 2 bases and J by 3 bases, with 14 bases left in between. This CDR3 contains 16 residues. Germline values: CDR1 MGHDK, CDR2 SYGVNS. Looking up the rest from reference TRBV25-1 and TRBJ2-1 gives the full variable domain: EADIYQTPRYLVIGTGKKITLECSQTMGHDKMYWYQQDPGMELHLIHYSYGVNSTEKGDLSSESTVSRIRTEHFPLTLESARPSHTSQYLCASSEVWGENYNEQFFGPGTRLTVL.

The chain combines TRBV4-2 with TRBJ2-1; 7 nucleotides match TRBD2. CDR3 length equals 17 residues. Germline trimming cut 1 base from V and 7 bases from J; bases unmatched to any gene: 13. The germline gives CDR1 LGHNA, CDR2 YNFKEQ. The CDR3 DNA reads TGTGCCAGCAGCCAAGTTCCTACTAGCGTGATAGAGAATGAGCAGTTCTTC. Translating it yields CASSQVPTSVIENEQFF.

The J gene is TRBJ2-7, the V gene TRBV2; 9 bases line up with TRBD2. Germline V lookup: CDR1 SNHLY, CDR2 FYNNEI. V shed 1 base, J shed 1 base, and the junction held 2 bases outside the gene matches. The CDR3 runs to 15 residues. The CDR3 spells CASSEESGRSYEQYF. CDR3 sequence (DNA): TGTGCCAGCAGTGAAGAAAGCGGGAGGTCCTACGAGCAGTACTTC.

This clone was detected once. This chain links TRBV5-1 with TRBJ2-5; 9 bases agree with TRBD2. After removal of 1 base from V and 5 bases from J, the junction contained 6 bases not matched to a gene. Germline values: CDR1 SGHRS, CDR2 YFSETQ. The CDR3 loop spans 15 amino acids. The CDR3 loop reads CASSLWREGRETQYF. The CDR3 coding sequence is TGCGCCAGCAGCTTGTGGCGGGAGGGCCGGGAGACCCAGTACTTC.

This chain links TRBV5-6 with TRBJ1-2; D might be TRBD1 (5 bases). This CDR3 contains 14 residues. Germline values: CDR1 SGHDT, CDR2 YYEEEE. Trimming shortened V by 1 base and J by 2 bases, and 9 bases separated the two germline ends. The CDR3: CASSLQGGNYGYTF. CDR3 nucleotides: TGTGCCAGCAGCTTGCAGGGCGGAAACTATGGCTACACCTTC.

V and J are TRBV11-2 and TRBJ2-3; D ambiguous. Per germline, CDR1 SGHAT and CDR2 FQNNGV. Trimming cost V 2 bases and J 9 bases, with 12 bases left between them. The CDR3 sequence is 13 residues long. The CDR3 sequence is CASSLSPGRTQYF. The CDR3 DNA reads TGTGCCAGCAGCTTATCCCCCGGGCGGACGCAGTATTTT.

This chain links TRBV9 with TRBJ2-1; no clear D gene. The V end was cut by 2 bases, the J end by 8 bases, with 11 bases between. This CDR3 has 13 residues. The germline CDR1 and CDR2 sequences are SGDLS and YYNGEE. The CDR3: CASSVGLPDEQFF. CDR3 DNA: TGTGCCAGCAGCGTCGGTCTTCCGGATGAGCAGTTCTTC. The whole variable domain, remainder taken from reference TRBV9 and TRBJ2-1, is DSGVTQTPKHLITATGQRVTLRCSPRSGDLSVYWYQQSLDQGLQFLIQYYNGEERAKGNILERFSAQQFPDLHSELNLSSLELGDSALYFCASSVGLPDEQFFGPGTRLTVL.

The count of this clone is one. This chain links TRBV6-1 with TRBJ2-3; TRBD2 matches at 9 bases. This CDR3 comprises 17 residues. Germline CDR1 is MNHNS and CDR2 is SASEGT. Losses at the gene ends were 1 base for V and 6 bases for J; bases not matched to a gene: 11. CDR3 nucleotide sequence: TGTGCCAGCAGTGAAGGAGGTAGCGGGAGTTTTCTGGATACGCAGTATTTT. Translating it yields CASSEGGSGSFLDTQYF.

A remark on this clone: The sample contains more than one DNA sequence encoding this CDR3. V and J are TRBV13 and TRBJ1-2; no firm D call. Germline V gene sequence: CDR1 PRHDT, CDR2 FYEKMQ (reference sequence). This CDR3 is built from 14 residues. The ends were cut back, 5 bases at V and 6 bases at J, with 16 bases in the middle. CDR3 in DNA: TGTGCCAGCAGCAAGACGGGTCAGAGGGATGGCTACACCTTC. This sequence encodes CASSKTGQRDGYTF.

The chain carries TRBV30 and TRBJ2-3; D possibly corresponds to TRBD2 (5 bases). The CDR3 contains 14 residues. Germline V gene sequence: CDR1 GTSNPN, CDR2 SVGIG (reference sequence). V was cut by 1 base and J by 1 base, with 9 bases left in between. CDR3 nucleotides: TGTGCCTGGAGTGGGGAGTTCGGCACAGATACGCAGTATTTT. This sequence encodes CAWSGEFGTDTQYF.

The chain uses TRBV5-4 and TRBJ2-1; TRBD1 might be the D (6 bases). Germline V gene lookup returns CDR1 SGHNT and CDR2 YYREEE (reference sequence). The CDR3 totals 12 residues. Trimming shortened V by 1 base and J by 10 bases, and 9 bases separated the two germline ends. DNA of the CDR3: TGTGCCAGCAGCTTGACAGGGAAAGAGCAGTTCTTC. It specifies CASSLTGKEQFF.

The rearrangement joins TRBV27 to TRBJ2-7, with 9 bases identical to TRBD2. The CDR3 contains 14 residues. Trimming took 2 bases from V and 2 from J; bases not matched to a gene: 1. Germline V CDR1 and CDR2: MNHEY, SMNVEV (reference sequence). The CDR3: CASSLAGGTYEQYF. The CDR3 DNA reads as TGTGCCAGCAGTTTAGCGGGAGGGACCTACGAGCAGTACTTC.

The genes are TRBV9 and TRBJ2-5; D may match TRBD1 or TRBD2 (5 bases each). Germline V gene sequence: CDR1 SGDLS, CDR2 YYNGEE. CDR3 size: 15 residues. V was trimmed by 5 bases and J by 7 bases, leaving 21 bases between them. CDR3 residues: CASSAGTALGGTQYF. In DNA, the CDR3 is TGTGCCAGCAGTGCCGGGACGGCCCTCGGAGGGACCCAGTACTTC.

CDR3 coding DNA: TGTGCCAGCAGCTCAGGGGGCGCGGGGGCCTCTTCCTACGAGCAGTACTTC. Translated: CASSSGGAGASSYEQYF. This chain links TRBV11-3 with TRBJ2-7; D is possibly TRBD1 (8 bases). Per germline, CDR1 SGHNT and CDR2 YENEEA. Deletions cut 4 bases from V and 1 base from J, with 20 bases between. This CDR3 is 17 amino acids long.